The rows below give T cell receptor beta chains drawn from one sample of a study of OX40 agonist ivuxolimab in advanced cancers. Assay: immunoSEQ multiplex PCR; the TCRdb copy retains only in-frame clones and omits some. The data show under 60,000 clones, approximately 90% seen once. Sequenced material: CD4+ or CD8+ T cells sorted from blood, taken in a trial of the OX40 agonist ivuxolimab. Source of these receptors: an adult with an advanced solid tumor such as melanoma, head and neck, liver or kidney cancer. CDR3s include the opening cysteine and the closing phenylalanine or tryptophan. The D gene is left open where the match is weak. Size is stated for part of the rows, as once, few or many counts, or as a class when the clone is expanded.

size	D	V	J	DNA	CDR3
-	TRBD2	TRBV10-3	TRBJ2-3	TGTGCCATCAGTGAGGCCACGGGAGGGGAGGATACGCAGTATTTT	CAISEATGGEDTQYF
-	TRBD2	TRBV6-6	TRBJ2-7	TGTGCCAGCAGTTACTCTAGCGGGGTGACCTACGAGCAGTACTTC	CASSYSSGVTYEQYF
-	-	TRBV27	TRBJ1-1	TGTGCCAGCGCTTCGTCGATGAACACTGAAGCTTTCTTT	CASASSMNTEAFF
-	TRBD2	TRBV19	TRBJ2-5	TGTGCCAGTAGTATCGGTTCGCGGGGGGAAGAGACCCAGTACTTC	CASSIGSRGEETQYF
-	TRBD2	TRBV5-1	TRBJ2-1	TGCGCCAGCAGCCTACTAGCGGGAGCTAATGAGCAGTTCTTC	CASSLLAGANEQFF
-	TRBD1	TRBV15	TRBJ2-7	TGTGCCACGCAGACAGGGGATCACTACGAGCAGTACTTC	CATQTGDHYEQYF
-	TRBD1	TRBV6-4	TRBJ1-2	TGTGCCAGCAGCCCGGGACAGGGAGTCGCCTTCTATGGCTACACCTTC	CASSPGQGVAFYGYTF
-	-	TRBV27	TRBJ2-5	TGTGCCAGCAGTTTAGCTGGAAGGGAGACCCAGTACTTC	CASSLAGRETQYF
-	-	TRBV29-1	TRBJ1-4	TGCGCTCTCGGGGGTTTGGATGAAAAACTGTTTTTT	CALGGLDEKLFF
-	-	TRBV4-1	TRBJ2-1	TGCGCCAGCAGCAACCGGGACCTTTACAATGAGCAGTTCTTC	CASSNRDLYNEQFF
-	-	TRBV21-1	TRBJ1-1	TGTGCCAGCAGCAAAGTAATTTGGGAAGGAGTAGGGAACACTGAAGCTTTCTTT	CASSKVIWEGVGNTEAFF
-	TRBD1	TRBV19	TRBJ2-1	TGTGCCAGTAGTCCGGACAGGTACATGGTCTCTTACAATGAGCAGTTCTTC	CASSPDRYMVSYNEQFF
-	TRBD1	TRBV18	TRBJ1-3	TGTGCCAGCTCACGCCCACCGGGGACAGTCTCTGGAAACACCATATATTTT	CASSRPPGTVSGNTIYF
-	-	TRBV5-5	TRBJ1-1	TGTGCCAGCAGCTTGATCTTAACAGGGTTAAACACTGAAGCTTTCTTT	CASSLILTGLNTEAFF
-	TRBD1	TRBV5-4	TRBJ2-1	TGTGCCAGCAGCTTGCCAAGCAGGACAGGTCTTGGCAATGAGCAGTTCTTC	CASSLPSRTGLGNEQFF
-	TRBD1	TRBV9	TRBJ2-1	TGTGCCAGCAGCGGGACAGGGGGCGCCCTGGATGAGCAGTTCTTC	CASSGTGGALDEQFF
-	-	TRBV7-9	TRBJ2-5	TGTGCCAGCAGCTTATCAGGGTGGGAGACCCAGTACTTC	CASSLSGWETQYF
once	-	TRBV5-8	TRBJ2-6	TGTGCCAGCAGCTTGGGGCGGCCTTCTGGGGCCAACGTCCTGACTTTC	CASSLGRPSGANVLTF
-	-	TRBV5-1	TRBJ2-7	TGCGCCAGCAGCTTACAGGGTCTTGAGCAGTACTTC	CASSLQGLEQYF
-	TRBD1	TRBV19	TRBJ2-7	TGTGCCAGTAGTATAAGGGACAGGGTCTCCTCCTACGAGCAGTACTTC	CASSIRDRVSSYEQYF
-	-	TRBV4-1	TRBJ1-4	TGCGCCAGCAGCCAAGAGGTGGGAAAACTGTTTTTT	CASSQEVGKLFF
-	TRBD1	TRBV6-6	TRBJ1-6	TGTGCCAGCAGTTCGACCGGGACAGGGGGCGATTCACCCCTCCACTTT	CASSSTGTGGDSPLHF
-	-	TRBV2	TRBJ1-2	TGTGCCAGCAGTGCCGGGGATGGCTACACCTTC	CASSAGDGYTF
once	TRBD2	TRBV11-2	TRBJ2-1	TGTGCCAGCAGCTCGGGACTAGCGGTTTGGAATGAGCAGTTCTTC	CASSSGLAVWNEQFF
-	TRBD2	TRBV11-2	TRBJ2-7	TGTGCCAGCAGCTCAGCGGGGACCACCTACGAGCAGTACTTC	CASSSAGTTYEQYF
-	-	TRBV9	TRBJ2-7	TGTGCCAGCAGCGTAGCGGTGGGGAAATACGAGCAGTACTTC	CASSVAVGKYEQYF
-	-	TRBV27	TRBJ1-1	TGTGCCACCAGTCTAATCGGGAACACTGAAGCTTTCTTT	CATSLIGNTEAFF
-	TRBD2	TRBV9	TRBJ2-2	TGTGCCAGCAGGGGACCCGGGACTAGCTATCGCGGGGAGCTGTTTTTT	CASRGPGTSYRGELFF
-	TRBD1	TRBV4-1	TRBJ2-7	TGCGCCAGCAGCCAAGGGGGACAGCCGTTCTCCTACGAGCAGTACTTC	CASSQGGQPFSYEQYF
-	-	TRBV9	TRBJ1-1	TGTGCCAGCAGCGCCAGGGGTGGGGGGAGGACTGAAGCTTTCTTT	CASSARGGGRTEAFF
-	-	TRBV4-1	TRBJ1-3	TGCGCCAGCAGCCAAGAACCGCCTGCCTTCACTGGAAACACCATATATTTT	CASSQEPPAFTGNTIYF
-	-	TRBV28	TRBJ2-2	TGTGCCAGCATGGTGGGTGGTTACGTCGGGGAGCTGTTTTTT	CASMVGGYVGELFF
-	-	TRBV19	TRBJ2-7	TGTGCCAGTAGTTCGGCAGGGGGGATCTACGAGCAGTACTTC	CASSSAGGIYEQYF
-	-	TRBV29-1	TRBJ1-2	TGCAGCGTTGATGGAGGAACTAACTATGGCTACACCTTC	CSVDGGTNYGYTF
-	TRBD1	TRBV10-1	TRBJ1-4	TGCGCCAGCAAAAGACAGGGTTTTGGTAATGAAAAACTGTTTTTT	CASKRQGFGNEKLFF
-	TRBD2	TRBV2	TRBJ2-7	TGTGCCAGCAGTGAATTAGCGGGAGTTCCCTACGAGCAGTACTTC	CASSELAGVPYEQYF
-	TRBD1	TRBV4-1	TRBJ2-2	TGCGCCAGCGGACAGGGTCCCGGGGAGCTGTTTTTT	CASGQGPGELFF
-	-	TRBV28	TRBJ1-6	TGTGCCAGCAGTTTCGGGGGGGTAAGCGGTAATTCACCCCTCCACTTT	CASSFGGVSGNSPLHF
-	-	TRBV27	TRBJ1-1	TGTGCCAGCAGCACGGCTCTGAACACTGAAGCTTTCTTT	CASSTALNTEAFF
-	TRBD1	TRBV29-1	TRBJ2-7	TGCAGCGTTCATGACGGGACAGTGGCTTCTTACGAGCAGTACTTC	CSVHDGTVASYEQYF
-	TRBD2	TRBV11-2	TRBJ2-7	TGTGCCAGCAGCCCCAAAGCGGGGGACTCCTACGAGCAGTACTTC	CASSPKAGDSYEQYF
-	-	TRBV7-7	TRBJ2-2	TGTGCCAGCAGTTTCCCGGGCGGGGAGCTGTTTTTT	CASSFPGGELFF
-	-	TRBV7-9	TRBJ2-3	TGTGCCAGCAGCCCTTTCAGAGATACGCAGTATTTT	CASSPFRDTQYF
once	-	TRBV7-8	TRBJ1-2	TGTGCCAGCAGCCACCTTTCCCCCCGGGTGTCTAACTATGGCTACACCTTC	CASSHLSPRVSNYGYTF
-	-	TRBV28	TRBJ2-2	TGTGCCAGCAGTTTGGTAGGGAACACCGGGGAGCTGTTTTTT	CASSLVGNTGELFF
-	-	TRBV13	TRBJ2-6	TGTGCCAGCAGCCCGACCAGGGGGGCCAACGTCCTGACTTTC	CASSPTRGANVLTF